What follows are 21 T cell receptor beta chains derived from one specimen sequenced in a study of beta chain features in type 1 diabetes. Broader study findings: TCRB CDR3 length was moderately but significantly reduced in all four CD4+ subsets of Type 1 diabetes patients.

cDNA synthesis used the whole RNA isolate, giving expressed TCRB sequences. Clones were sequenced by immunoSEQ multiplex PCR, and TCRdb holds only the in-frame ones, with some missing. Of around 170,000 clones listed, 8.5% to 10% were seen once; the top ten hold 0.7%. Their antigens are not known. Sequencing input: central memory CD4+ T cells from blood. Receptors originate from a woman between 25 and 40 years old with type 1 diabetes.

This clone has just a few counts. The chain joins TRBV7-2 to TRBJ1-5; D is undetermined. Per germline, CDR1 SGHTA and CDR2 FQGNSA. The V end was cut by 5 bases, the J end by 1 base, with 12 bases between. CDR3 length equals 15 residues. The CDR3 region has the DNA TGTGCCAGCAGCGCCCCCGCGGTGAGCAATCAGCCCCAGCATTTT. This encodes CASSAPAVSNQPQHF.

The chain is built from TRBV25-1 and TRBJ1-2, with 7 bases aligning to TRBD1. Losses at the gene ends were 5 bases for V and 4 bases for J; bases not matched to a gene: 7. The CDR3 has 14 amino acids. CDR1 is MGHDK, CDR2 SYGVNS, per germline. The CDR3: CASSPYDRAYGYTF. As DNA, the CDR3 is TGTGCCAGCAGTCCCTATGACAGGGCCTATGGCTACACCTTC.

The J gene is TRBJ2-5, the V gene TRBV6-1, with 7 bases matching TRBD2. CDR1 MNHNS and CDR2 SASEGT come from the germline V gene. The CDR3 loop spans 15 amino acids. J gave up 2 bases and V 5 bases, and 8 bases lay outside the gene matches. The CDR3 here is CASSRGGLEQETQYF. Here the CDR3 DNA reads TGTGCCAGCAGTCGAGGCGGACTAGAGCAAGAGACCCAGTACTTC.

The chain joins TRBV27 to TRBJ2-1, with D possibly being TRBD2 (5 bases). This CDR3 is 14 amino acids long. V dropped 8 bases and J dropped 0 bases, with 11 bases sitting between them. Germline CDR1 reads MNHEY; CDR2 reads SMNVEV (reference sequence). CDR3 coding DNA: TGTGCCAGCTACGGAGGTTTCTCCTACAATGAGCAGTTCTTC. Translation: CASYGGFSYNEQFF.

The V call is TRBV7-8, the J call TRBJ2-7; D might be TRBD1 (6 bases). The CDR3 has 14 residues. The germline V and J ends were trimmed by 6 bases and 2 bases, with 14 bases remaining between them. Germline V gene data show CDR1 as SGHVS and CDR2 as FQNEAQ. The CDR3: CASSIEQGPYEQYF. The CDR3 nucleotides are TGTGCCAGCAGTATAGAACAGGGTCCCTACGAGCAGTACTTC.

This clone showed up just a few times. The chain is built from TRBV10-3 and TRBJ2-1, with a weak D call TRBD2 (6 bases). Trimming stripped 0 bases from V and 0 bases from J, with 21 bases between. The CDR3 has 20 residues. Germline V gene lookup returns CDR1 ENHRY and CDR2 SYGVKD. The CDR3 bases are TGTGCCATCAGTGAGTCGGCGGGACCTACCCTCCGGAGCTCCTACAATGAGCAGTTCTTC. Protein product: CAISESAGPTLRSSYNEQFF.

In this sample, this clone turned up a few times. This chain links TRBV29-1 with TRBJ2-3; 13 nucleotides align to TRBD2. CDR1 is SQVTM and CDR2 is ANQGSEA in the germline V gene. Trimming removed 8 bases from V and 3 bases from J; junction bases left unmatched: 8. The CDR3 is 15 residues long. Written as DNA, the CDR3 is TGCAGCTCCGTAAGGACTAGCGGGAGAACAGATACGCAGTATTTT. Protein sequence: CSSVRTSGRTDTQYF.

CDR3 protein: CASRGLAGEDEQYF. CDR3 sequence (DNA): TGTGCCAGCAGGGGACTAGCGGGAGAGGACGAGCAGTACTTC. The chain is built from TRBV28 and TRBJ2-7; 14 nucleotides agree with TRBD2. Trimming cost V 6 bases and J 5 bases; bases outside gene matches: 3. The germline gives CDR1 MDHEN, CDR2 SYDVKM. The CDR3 totals 14 residues.

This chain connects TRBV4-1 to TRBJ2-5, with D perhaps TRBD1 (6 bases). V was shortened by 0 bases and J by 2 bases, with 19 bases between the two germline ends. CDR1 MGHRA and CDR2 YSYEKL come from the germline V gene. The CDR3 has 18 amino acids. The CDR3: CASSQDKGRGRIQETQYF. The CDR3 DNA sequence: TGCGCCAGCAGCCAAGATAAGGGCAGGGGCAGAATTCAAGAGACCCAGTACTTC.

In DNA form, the CDR3 reads TGTGCCAGCAGCTTCCGACTAGCGGGAGACGGGTCAGATACGCAGTATTTT. It translates to CASSFRLAGDGSDTQYF. This chain connects TRBV5-4 to TRBJ2-3; 12 bases align to TRBD2. Trimming cost V 2 bases and J 4 bases; bases outside gene matches: 8. This CDR3 is built from 17 residues. Germline assignment: CDR1 SGHNT and CDR2 YYREEE (reference sequence).

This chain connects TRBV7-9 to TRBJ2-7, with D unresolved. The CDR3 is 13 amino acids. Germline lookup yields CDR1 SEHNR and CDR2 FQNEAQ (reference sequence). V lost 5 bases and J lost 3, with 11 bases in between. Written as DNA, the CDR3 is TGTGCCAGCAGCGCGAGCTCGAACTACGAGCAGTACTTC. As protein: CASSASSNYEQYF.

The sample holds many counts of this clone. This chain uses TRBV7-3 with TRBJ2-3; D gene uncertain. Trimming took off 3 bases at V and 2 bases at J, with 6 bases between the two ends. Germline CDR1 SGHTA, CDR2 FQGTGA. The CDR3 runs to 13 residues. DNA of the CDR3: TGTGCCAGCAGCTTTGGGCCCACAGATACGCAGTATTTT. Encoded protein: CASSFGPTDTQYF.

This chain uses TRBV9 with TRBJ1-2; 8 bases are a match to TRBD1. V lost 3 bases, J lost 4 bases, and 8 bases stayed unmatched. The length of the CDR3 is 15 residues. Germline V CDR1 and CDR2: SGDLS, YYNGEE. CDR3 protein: CASSAQTGASYGYTF. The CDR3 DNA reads TGTGCCAGCAGCGCGCAGACAGGGGCCAGCTATGGCTACACCTTC.

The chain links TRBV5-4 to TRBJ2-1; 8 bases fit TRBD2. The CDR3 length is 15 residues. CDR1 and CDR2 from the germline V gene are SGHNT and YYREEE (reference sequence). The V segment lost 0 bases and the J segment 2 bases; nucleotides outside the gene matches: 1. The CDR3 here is CASSLAGRAYNEQFF. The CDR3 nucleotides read TGTGCCAGCAGCTTGGCCGGGAGGGCCTACAATGAGCAGTTCTTC.

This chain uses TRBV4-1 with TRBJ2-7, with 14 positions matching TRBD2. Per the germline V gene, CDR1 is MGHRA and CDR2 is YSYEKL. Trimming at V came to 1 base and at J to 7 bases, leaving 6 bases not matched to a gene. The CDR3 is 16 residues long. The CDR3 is CASSQGLAGGGREQYF. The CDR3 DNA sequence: TGCGCCAGCAGCCAAGGACTAGCGGGAGGGGGTCGGGAGCAGTACTTC.

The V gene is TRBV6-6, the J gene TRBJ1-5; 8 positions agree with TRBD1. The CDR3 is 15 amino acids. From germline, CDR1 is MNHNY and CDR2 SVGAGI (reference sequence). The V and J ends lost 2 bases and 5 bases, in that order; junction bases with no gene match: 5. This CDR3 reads CASSYGQGRDQPQHF. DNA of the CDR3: TGTGCCAGCAGTTACGGACAGGGTAGGGATCAGCCCCAGCATTTT.

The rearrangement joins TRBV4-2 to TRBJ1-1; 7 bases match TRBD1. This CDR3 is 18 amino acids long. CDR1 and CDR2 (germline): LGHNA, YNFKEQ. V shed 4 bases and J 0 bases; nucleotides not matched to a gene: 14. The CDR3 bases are TGTGCCAGCAGCCCAAAGAAAGGGACAGACTTAATGAACACTGAAGCTTTCTTT. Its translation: CASSPKKGTDLMNTEAFF.

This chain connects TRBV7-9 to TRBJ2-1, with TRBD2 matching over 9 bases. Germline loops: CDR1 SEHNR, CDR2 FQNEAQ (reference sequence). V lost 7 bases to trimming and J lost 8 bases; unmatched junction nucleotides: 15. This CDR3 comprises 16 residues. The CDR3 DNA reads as TGTGCCAGCAACCTCCTGTTAGCGGGAGCTGCGGATGAGCAGTTCTTC. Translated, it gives CASNLLLAGAADEQFF.

CDR3 sequence: CAWSRAYNEQFF. The CDR3 DNA is TGTGCCTGGAGCCGGGCCTACAATGAGCAGTTCTTC. The chain joins TRBV30 to TRBJ2-1; no reliable D call. CDR1 and CDR2 from the germline V gene are GTSNPN and SVGIG (reference sequence). Deletions cut 3 bases from V and 2 bases from J, with 5 bases between. The CDR3 covers 12 residues.

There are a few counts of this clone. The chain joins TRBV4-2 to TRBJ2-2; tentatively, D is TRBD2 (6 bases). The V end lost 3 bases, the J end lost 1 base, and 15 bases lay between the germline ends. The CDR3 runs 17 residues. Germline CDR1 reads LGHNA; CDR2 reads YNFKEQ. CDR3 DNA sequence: TGTGCCAGCAGCCACTCAGGAGGGATTGGGAACACCGGGGAGCTGTTTTTT. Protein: CASSHSGGIGNTGELFF.

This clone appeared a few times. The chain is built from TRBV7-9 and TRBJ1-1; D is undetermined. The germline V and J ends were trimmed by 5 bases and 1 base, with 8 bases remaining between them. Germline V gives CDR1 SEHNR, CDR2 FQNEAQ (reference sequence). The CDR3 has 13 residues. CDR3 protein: CASSLYSNTEAFF. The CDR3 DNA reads TGTGCCAGCAGCCTGTATTCGAACACTGAAGCTTTCTTT.